One and the same sample provided the 11 T cell receptor beta chains below, sequenced in a study of blood T cell repertoires in COVID-19. Here immunoSEQ multiplex PCR was the method, and the copy in TCRdb shows in-frame clones only, minus some. The repertoire holds some 170,000 clones, with roughly 86% as singletons. The sequencing sample was made of peripheral blood. The receptors stem from a woman aged 45 to 65 with acute or convalescent COVID-19.

The chain is built from TRBV12-3 or TRBV12-4 and TRBJ2-1, with D uncertain. CDR3 size: 13 residues. Trimming shortened V by 1 base and J by 7 bases, and 8 bases separated the two germline ends. The CDR3, as DNA: TGTGCCAGCAGTTTAGGGTACGCGAATGAGCAGTTCTTC. Amino acids: CASSLGYANEQFF.

This clone was observed a few times. This chain uses TRBV30 with TRBJ1-1, with TRBD1 as a possible D gene (5 bases). CDR1 and CDR2 (germline): GTSNPN, SVGIG (reference sequence). Deletions cut 6 bases from V and 3 bases from J, with 8 bases between. The CDR3 totals 11 residues. This CDR3 reads CACSGYTEAFF. CDR3 bases: TGTGCCTGTTCAGGGTACACTGAAGCTTTCTTT.

This clone showed up just a few times. This chain joins TRBV29-1 and TRBJ2-1, with 14 bases identical to TRBD2. CDR3 length equals 16 residues. Germline CDR1 reads SQVTM; CDR2 reads ANQGSEA. Trimming cost V 6 bases and J 2 bases; bases outside gene matches: 6. This CDR3 reads CSVPGLAGGTYNEQFF. The DNA of the CDR3 is TGCAGCGTCCCTGGACTAGCGGGAGGAACCTACAATGAGCAGTTCTTC.

This clone was counted a single time. The chain couples TRBV11-3 to TRBJ2-7, with D possibly matching TRBD2 (6 bases). Per germline, CDR1 SGHNT and CDR2 YENEEA. The CDR3 runs to 17 residues. The ends were cut back, 4 bases at V and 2 bases at J, with 21 bases in the middle. CDR3 coding DNA: TGTGCCAGCAGCTCCATTGGCCGGGGACTTTTGCCCTACGAGCAGTACTTC. Its protein product is CASSSIGRGLLPYEQYF. Complete variable domain (other parts from reference TRBV11-3 and TRBJ2-7): EAGVVQSPRYKIIEKKQPVAFWCNPISGHNTLYWYLQNLGQGPELLIRYENEEAVDDSQLPKDRFSAERLKGVDSTLKIQPAELGDSAVYLCASSSIGRGLLPYEQYFGPGTRLTVT.

V usage is TRBV19 and J usage is TRBJ2-2; D might be TRBD2 (6 bases). CDR3 size: 16 residues. V lost 4 bases and J 7 bases, leaving 19 bases between the germline ends. Germline-derived CDR1 and CDR2 are LNHDA and SQIVND (reference sequence). CDR3 DNA sequence: TGTGCCAGTAGTACACCGGGACTCCTAGACGGCGGGGAGCTGTTTTTT. Its translation is CASSTPGLLDGGELFF. The full variable domain, rest sourced from reference TRBV19 and TRBJ2-2, is DGGITQSPKYLFRKEGQNVTLSCEQNLNHDAMYWYRQDPGQGLRLIYYSQIVNDFQKGDIAEGYSVSREKKESFPLTVTSAQKNPTAFYLCASSTPGLLDGGELFFGEGSRLTVL.

The chain carries TRBV5-1 and TRBJ1-4, with 7 nucleotides matching TRBD1. V lost 0 bases, J lost 8 bases, and 13 bases stayed unmatched. CDR1 SGHRS and CDR2 YFSETQ come from the germline V gene. This CDR3 is 17 amino acids long. CDR3: CASSLGDSLPNEEKLFF. The CDR3 nucleotides read TGCGCCAGCAGCTTGGGGGACAGTTTACCTAATGAGGAAAAACTGTTTTTT. The full variable domain, in which reference TRBV5-1 and TRBJ1-4 provide the parts outside the CDR3, is KAGVTQTPRYLIKTRGQQVTLSCSPISGHRSVSWYQQTPGQGLQFLFEYFSETQRNKGNFPGRFSGRQFSNSRSEMNVSTLELGDSALYLCASSLGDSLPNEEKLFFGSGTQLSVL.

This rearrangement joins TRBV30 to TRBJ2-7; 7 bases map to TRBD1. V was pared by 2 bases and J by 6 bases, with 1 base of the junction left unmatched. CDR3 length: 11 residues. Per germline, CDR1 GTSNPN and CDR2 SVGIG (reference sequence). Here the CDR3 DNA reads TGTGCCTGGAGTCGACAGGGCGAGCAGTACTTC. Encoded protein: CAWSRQGEQYF.

The chain employs TRBV5-6 and TRBJ1-2; no clear D. Trimming removed 3 bases from V and 0 bases from J, with 12 bases in between. CDR1 is SGHDT and CDR2 is YYEEEE in the germline V gene. This CDR3 spans 15 amino acids. The CDR3 region is CASSWGVRANYGYTF. The CDR3 DNA follows: TGTGCCAGCAGCTGGGGAGTCCGGGCTAACTATGGCTACACCTTC.

The chain employs TRBV14 and TRBJ2-2; 9 bases are a match to TRBD1. The J segment lost 4 bases and the V segment lost 3 bases, leaving 6 bases of the junction unmatched. There are 16 residues in the CDR3. Germline V gives CDR1 SGHDN, CDR2 FVKESK. In DNA, the CDR3 is TGTGCCAGCAGCCACGGGGACAGGGATGTCACCGGGGAGCTGTTTTTT. It codes for CASSHGDRDVTGELFF.

The J gene is TRBJ2-7, the V gene TRBV7-2; 11 bases align to TRBD1. The CDR3 has 16 amino acids. Germline CDR1 and CDR2: SGHTA and FQGNSA. V lost 0 bases and J lost 2; bases outside the gene matches: 3. This CDR3 is CASSLAGTGGAYEQYF. The CDR3 region has the DNA TGTGCCAGCAGCTTAGCTGGGACAGGGGGTGCCTACGAGCAGTACTTC.

The chain uses TRBV24-1 and TRBJ1-1, with a weak D call TRBD1 (5 bases). This CDR3 is 13 amino acids long. The germline gives CDR1 KGHDR, CDR2 SFDVKD. V was clipped by 5 bases and J by 1 base, with 7 bases between them. For the CDR3, the DNA is TGTGCCACCAGTGTGGGGGGGAACACTGAAGCTTTCTTT. Amino acids: CATSVGGNTEAFF.